The 3 T cell receptor beta chains presented below share a single source sample, sequenced in a study of blood T cell repertoires in COVID-19. The repertoire was sequenced with immunoSEQ multiplex PCR; TCRdb's copy has only in-frame clones and lacks some. Among roughly 88,000 clones listed, roughly 89% were seen once. Source material: peripheral blood. These receptors were taken from a woman between 55 and 75 years old with COVID-19, enrolled during active disease.

The chain carries TRBV19 and TRBJ1-2, with 7 bases matching TRBD1. J gave up 5 bases and V 10 bases, and 10 bases lay outside the gene matches. CDR3 size: 13 residues. Looked up from germline, CDR1 is LNHDA and CDR2 is SQIVND (reference sequence). The CDR3 DNA reads as TGTGCCACCCGGACAGGACGGCTTTATGGCTACACCTTC. It encodes CATRTGRLYGYTF. Based on the CDR3 plus reference TRBV19 and TRBJ1-2, the full variable domain is DGGITQSPKYLFRKEGQNVTLSCEQNLNHDAMYWYRQDPGQGLRLIYYSQIVNDFQKGDIAEGYSVSREKKESFPLTVTSAQKNPTAFYLCATRTGRLYGYTFGSGTRLTVV.

V gene TRBV3-1 (or the pseudogene TRBV3-2) combines with J gene TRBJ2-7; D perhaps matches TRBD2 (6 bases). V was trimmed by 5 bases and J by 6 bases, leaving 26 bases between them. The CDR3 has 17 residues. The germline V gene encodes CDR1 LGHDT and CDR2 YNNKEL (reference sequence). This CDR3 reads CASSAFWAGPGVGEQYF. CDR3 coding DNA: TGTGCCAGCAGCGCTTTTTGGGCGGGACCGGGCGTCGGCGAGCAGTACTTC.

The chain carries TRBV21-1 and TRBJ2-1; TRBD2, the table's D call, lacks a check against the DNA. TRBV21-1 constitutes a pseudogene. This CDR3 has 15 amino acids. The CDR3 loop is CASTPKTVPGGEQFF. DNA of the CDR3: TGTGCCAGCACTCCAAAGACGGTCCCCGGAGGCGAGCAGTTCTTC.